A selection of T cell receptor beta chains follows, all from one sample in a study of identical twins. TCRdb used MiXCR to reprocess the 5' RACE reads, holding one entry per CDR3 protein. Counted here are approximately 690,000 distinct CDR3 sequences, roughly 6% occurring once; the ten biggest clones make up approximately 2%. Sequencing was done on a sample of naive T cells sorted from blood. Every receptor here comes from a man in his late teens or twenties in good health. The CDR3 runs from the conserved cysteine through the conserved F or W. The D gene is left open where the match is weak. Size is stated for part of the rows, as once, few or many counts, or as a class when the clone is expanded.

CDR3aa: CASSEDAGAYGYTF
CDR3nt: TGTGCCAGCAGTGAGGACGCGGGAGCTTATGGCTACACCTTC
d_gene: NA
j_gene: TRBJ1-2
v_gene: TRBV2
abundance: few

CDR3aa: CASSLVYRGYTF
CDR3nt: TGTGCCAGCAGTTTAGTTTACCGTGGCTACACCTTC
d_gene: NA
j_gene: TRBJ1-2
v_gene: TRBV12-3/TRBV12-4
abundance: many

CDR3aa: CASSQDLGLAESPNTGELFF
CDR3nt: TGTGCCAGCAGCCAAGATTTGGGACTAGCGGAGTCTCCGAACACCGGGGAGCTGTTTTTT
d_gene: TRBD2
j_gene: TRBJ2-2
v_gene: TRBV4-2
abundance: NA

CDR3aa: CASSLRFSEAFF
CDR3nt: TGTGCCAGCAGCTTGCGGTTCTCTGAAGCTTTCTTT
d_gene: NA
j_gene: TRBJ1-1
v_gene: TRBV5-6
abundance: many

CDR3aa: CASSFGSSPENEQFF
CDR3nt: TGTGCCAGCAGCTTTGGAAGTTCCCCGGAAAATGAGCAGTTCTTC
d_gene: NA
j_gene: TRBJ2-1
v_gene: TRBV7-2
abundance: many

CDR3aa: CASSSTVGEQYF
CDR3nt: TGTGCCAGCAGTTCAACCGTGGGCGAGCAGTACTTC
d_gene: NA
j_gene: TRBJ2-7
v_gene: TRBV12-3/TRBV12-4
abundance: once

CDR3aa: CASSQVRAGVSEQFF
CDR3nt: TGCGCCAGCAGCCAAGTTCGAGCGGGAGTGAGTGAGCAGTTCTTC
d_gene: TRBD2
j_gene: TRBJ2-1
v_gene: TRBV4-3
abundance: few

CDR3aa: CASMTGYNEQFF
CDR3nt: TGTGCCAGTATGACGGGTTACAATGAGCAGTTCTTC
d_gene: NA
j_gene: TRBJ2-1
v_gene: TRBV19
abundance: NA

CDR3aa: CASSRSGRRFF
CDR3nt: TGTGCCAGCAGCCGTAGCGGGAGGCGGTTCTTC
d_gene: TRBD2
j_gene: TRBJ2-1
v_gene: TRBV14
abundance: many

CDR3aa: CACRGEYTEAFF
CDR3nt: TGTGCCTGCAGGGGTGAATACACTGAAGCTTTCTTT
d_gene: NA
j_gene: TRBJ1-1
v_gene: TRBV27
abundance: many

CDR3aa: CASRSPGQGLQETQYF
CDR3nt: TGTGCCAGCAGGAGTCCGGGACAGGGTCTCCAAGAGACCCAGTACTTC
d_gene: TRBD1
j_gene: TRBJ2-5
v_gene: TRBV28
abundance: few

CDR3aa: CASSLNEGRDTQYF
CDR3nt: TGTGCCAGCAGTTTAAATGAGGGGCGAGATACGCAGTATTTT
d_gene: NA
j_gene: TRBJ2-3
v_gene: TRBV12-3/TRBV12-4
abundance: many

CDR3aa: CSADPAGTSHEQYF
CDR3nt: TGCAGTGCTGATCCCGCCGGGACTAGCCACGAGCAGTACTTC
d_gene: TRBD2
j_gene: TRBJ2-7
v_gene: TRBV20-1
abundance: many

CDR3aa: CASSVGVATNRERNEQYF
CDR3nt: TGTGCCAGCAGCGTAGGAGTAGCGACTAACCGGGAGAGGAACGAGCAGTACTTC
d_gene: NA
j_gene: TRBJ2-7
v_gene: TRBV9
abundance: few

CDR3aa: CATSRTGPVVNEQFF
CDR3nt: TGTGCCACCAGCAGGACCGGACCGGTAGTTAATGAGCAGTTCTTC
d_gene: NA
j_gene: TRBJ2-1
v_gene: TRBV15
abundance: many

CDR3aa: CASSAPESGRPNTGELFF
CDR3nt: TGTGCCAGCAGTGCCCCAGAAAGCGGGAGGCCCAACACCGGGGAGCTGTTTTTT
d_gene: TRBD2
j_gene: TRBJ2-2
v_gene: TRBV6-1
abundance: many

CDR3aa: CASSYEESGETQYF
CDR3nt: TGTGCCAGCAGTTACGAAGAGTCGGGAGAGACCCAGTACTTC
d_gene: NA
j_gene: TRBJ2-5
v_gene: TRBV6-5
abundance: NA

CDR3aa: CSARILLREGLSGANVLTF
CDR3nt: TGCAGTGCTAGAATTCTTTTGCGGGAGGGCCTCTCCGGGGCCAACGTCCTGACTTTC
d_gene: TRBD2
j_gene: TRBJ2-6
v_gene: TRBV20-1
abundance: few

CDR3aa: CSVEEVQVTGANVLTF
CDR3nt: TGCAGCGTTGAAGAGGTCCAGGTGACCGGGGCCAACGTCCTGACTTTC
d_gene: NA
j_gene: TRBJ2-6
v_gene: TRBV29-1
abundance: many

CDR3aa: CSIGGGGGNIQYF
CDR3nt: TGCAGCATCGGGGGAGGTGGCGGAAACATTCAGTACTTC
d_gene: NA
j_gene: TRBJ2-4
v_gene: TRBV29-1
abundance: NA

CDR3aa: CSATGWRLSTDTQYF
CDR3nt: TGCAGTGCGACAGGGTGGCGTCTTAGCACAGATACGCAGTATTTT
d_gene: TRBD1
j_gene: TRBJ2-3
v_gene: TRBV20-1
abundance: few

CDR3aa: CAISESRDREKEDTQYF
CDR3nt: TGTGCCATCAGTGAGTCGAGAGACAGGGAAAAGGAAGATACGCAGTATTTT
d_gene: TRBD1
j_gene: TRBJ2-3
v_gene: TRBV10-3
abundance: many

CDR3aa: CASSQLEGGAFF
CDR3nt: TGCGCCAGCAGCCAATTAGAGGGTGGAGCTTTCTTT
d_gene: NA
j_gene: TRBJ1-1
v_gene: TRBV5-1
abundance: few

CDR3aa: CASSSGSEITQYF
CDR3nt: TGTGCCAGCAGCTCTGGGAGTGAGATTACGCAGTATTTT
d_gene: NA
j_gene: TRBJ2-3
v_gene: TRBV9
abundance: many

CDR3aa: CASGAPGQGDGYTF
CDR3nt: TGTGCCAGCGGAGCGCCGGGACAGGGGGACGGCTACACCTTC
d_gene: TRBD1
j_gene: TRBJ1-2
v_gene: TRBV12-3/TRBV12-4
abundance: many

CDR3aa: CSASYRVGSNQPQHF
CDR3nt: TGCAGTGCTAGCTATAGGGTTGGGAGCAATCAGCCCCAGCATTTT
d_gene: NA
j_gene: TRBJ1-5
v_gene: TRBV20-1
abundance: few

CDR3aa: CASSRDRASYEAFF
CDR3nt: TGTGCCAGCAGCCGGGACAGGGCTTCTTATGAAGCTTTCTTT
d_gene: TRBD1
j_gene: TRBJ1-1
v_gene: TRBV11-2
abundance: few

CDR3aa: CASSLTSGRVNEQFF
CDR3nt: TGTGCCAGCAGTTTAACTAGCGGGAGAGTAAATGAGCAGTTCTTC
d_gene: TRBD2
j_gene: TRBJ2-1
v_gene: TRBV12-3/TRBV12-4
abundance: many

CDR3aa: CASSPTSGRSTGELFF
CDR3nt: TGTGCCAGCAGTCCCACTAGCGGGAGATCTACCGGGGAGCTGTTTTTT
d_gene: TRBD2
j_gene: TRBJ2-2
v_gene: TRBV11-2
abundance: NA

CDR3aa: CSVEKASKVEFF
CDR3nt: TGCAGCGTTGAAAAGGCGAGCAAGGTTGAGTTCTTC
d_gene: NA
j_gene: TRBJ2-1
v_gene: TRBV29-1
abundance: NA

CDR3aa: CASSQGASGYTQYF
CDR3nt: TGTGCCAGCAGCCAAGGGGCTAGCGGTTATACGCAGTATTTT
d_gene: TRBD2
j_gene: TRBJ2-3
v_gene: TRBV4-2
abundance: many

CDR3aa: CASSLAVLNEQFF
CDR3nt: TGTGCCAGCAGCTTGGCCGTCCTCAATGAGCAGTTCTTC
d_gene: NA
j_gene: TRBJ2-1
v_gene: TRBV5-6
abundance: many

CDR3aa: CSATGGSQPQHF
CDR3nt: TGCAGTGCTACCGGGGGGAGTCAGCCCCAGCATTTT
d_gene: NA
j_gene: TRBJ1-5
v_gene: TRBV20-1
abundance: many

CDR3aa: CAISPTGTSGKSSYNEQFF
CDR3nt: TGTGCCATCAGCCCAACCGGGACTAGCGGGAAGAGCTCCTACAATGAGCAGTTCTTC
d_gene: TRBD2
j_gene: TRBJ2-1
v_gene: TRBV10-3
abundance: few

CDR3aa: CSAKDNEQFF
CDR3nt: TGCAGCGCCAAAGACAATGAGCAGTTCTTC
d_gene: NA
j_gene: TRBJ2-1
v_gene: TRBV20-1
abundance: many

CDR3aa: CASSQVVSTQYF
CDR3nt: TGTGCCAGCAGCCAAGTGGTTTCTACGCAGTATTTT
d_gene: NA
j_gene: TRBJ2-3
v_gene: TRBV3-1
abundance: NA

CDR3aa: CASSQGPGINYGYTF
CDR3nt: TGCGCCAGCAGCCAAGGCCCAGGGATCAACTATGGCTACACCTTC
d_gene: NA
j_gene: TRBJ1-2
v_gene: TRBV4-1
abundance: NA

CDR3aa: CASSQGTGGFSYNEQFF
CDR3nt: TGCGCCAGCAGCCAAGGGACAGGGGGCTTCTCCTACAATGAGCAGTTCTTC
d_gene: TRBD1
j_gene: TRBJ2-1
v_gene: TRBV4-1
abundance: few

CDR3aa: CASSLEGGYSNQPQHF
CDR3nt: TGCGCCAGCAGCTTGGAAGGCGGATATAGCAATCAGCCCCAGCATTTT
d_gene: NA
j_gene: TRBJ1-5
v_gene: TRBV5-1
abundance: many

CDR3aa: CASSTTGVGETQYF
CDR3nt: TGCGCCAGCAGCACGACAGGGGTAGGGGAGACCCAGTACTTC
d_gene: TRBD1
j_gene: TRBJ2-5
v_gene: TRBV4-3
abundance: NA

CDR3aa: CASSFRPTGTGEKGYGYTF
CDR3nt: TGTGCCAGCAGCTTTCGACCGACTGGGACAGGGGAGAAGGGCTATGGCTACACCTTC
d_gene: TRBD1
j_gene: TRBJ1-2
v_gene: TRBV11-1
abundance: many

CDR3aa: CASSYDEQFF
CDR3nt: TGTGCCAGCAGTTATGATGAGCAGTTCTTC
d_gene: NA
j_gene: TRBJ2-1
v_gene: TRBV6-6
abundance: many

CDR3aa: CSVSHLATEETQYF
CDR3nt: TGCAGCGTTTCTCATCTAGCGACTGAAGAGACCCAGTACTTC
d_gene: NA
j_gene: TRBJ2-5
v_gene: TRBV29-1
abundance: many

CDR3aa: CSAKTSGGEQFF
CDR3nt: TGCAGTGCTAAGACTAGCGGAGGGGAGCAGTTCTTC
d_gene: TRBD2
j_gene: TRBJ2-1
v_gene: TRBV20-1
abundance: few

CDR3aa: CASTPVLEQYF
CDR3nt: TGTGCCAGCACCCCGGTTCTCGAGCAGTACTTC
d_gene: NA
j_gene: TRBJ2-7
v_gene: TRBV28
abundance: NA

CDR3aa: CATRAQGEGPEQYF
CDR3nt: TGTGCCACCAGGGCCCAAGGGGAGGGACCCGAGCAGTACTTC
d_gene: TRBD2
j_gene: TRBJ2-7
v_gene: TRBV15
abundance: NA

CDR3aa: CSATGGGLAGEGVNIQYF
CDR3nt: TGCAGTGCTACAGGGGGCGGACTAGCGGGAGAGGGGGTCAACATTCAGTACTTC
d_gene: TRBD2
j_gene: TRBJ2-4
v_gene: TRBV20-1
abundance: few

CDR3aa: CASSQAASGRNEQFF
CDR3nt: TGCGCCAGCAGCCAAGCTGCTAGCGGGAGAAATGAGCAGTTCTTC
d_gene: TRBD2
j_gene: TRBJ2-1
v_gene: TRBV4-1
abundance: many

CDR3aa: CATSLGGLNTEAFF
CDR3nt: TGTGCCACCAGCCTCGGGGGGCTGAACACTGAAGCTTTCTTT
d_gene: NA
j_gene: TRBJ1-1
v_gene: TRBV15
abundance: NA

CDR3aa: CASSNDISGAQETQYF
CDR3nt: TGTGCCAGTAGTAACGACATTAGCGGGGCCCAAGAGACCCAGTACTTC
d_gene: TRBD2
j_gene: TRBJ2-5
v_gene: TRBV19
abundance: NA

CDR3aa: CASSLTSGESQYF
CDR3nt: TGTGCCAGCAGCTTGACTAGCGGGGAATCACAGTACTTC
d_gene: TRBD2
j_gene: TRBJ2-7
v_gene: TRBV5-5
abundance: many

CDR3aa: CASSGLAGGHNEQFF
CDR3nt: TGCGCCAGCAGCGGACTAGCGGGAGGGCACAATGAGCAGTTCTTC
d_gene: TRBD2
j_gene: TRBJ2-1
v_gene: TRBV5-1
abundance: NA

CDR3aa: CASSGLGPVDGYTF
CDR3nt: TGTGCCAGCAGTGGACTAGGGCCTGTGGATGGCTACACCTTC
d_gene: NA
j_gene: TRBJ1-2
v_gene: TRBV6-1
abundance: few

CDR3aa: CASSLDTSGTTDTQYF
CDR3nt: TGTGCCAGCAGCTTAGATACTAGCGGGACGACAGATACGCAGTATTTT
d_gene: TRBD2
j_gene: TRBJ2-3
v_gene: TRBV11-3
abundance: few

CDR3aa: CASSLPSVGEKLFF
CDR3nt: TGTGCCAGCAGTTTACCGTCTGTGGGGGAAAAACTGTTTTTT
d_gene: NA
j_gene: TRBJ1-4
v_gene: TRBV12-3/TRBV12-4
abundance: many